The 22 T cell receptor beta chains presented below share a single source sample, sequenced in a study of T-cell reconstitution after alpha-beta-depleted transplantation in children. The authors prepared the TCRbeta library with unique molecular identifiers. Each CDR3 protein is one row after TCRdb ran MiXCR on the PCR reads. The table includes some 500,000 distinct CDR3 sequences, around 19% detected once. Sequencing was performed on PBMCs from the stem cell graft donor, taken from the stem cell graft. The receptors stem from a human donor who donated a stem cell graft to a child with acute lymphoblastic leukemia.

In this sample, this clonotype turned up a few times. This chain links TRBV20-1 with TRBJ1-6; 8 bases are a match to TRBD1. The J segment lost 10 bases and the V segment lost 0 bases, leaving 5 bases of the junction unmatched. The CDR3 spans 14 residues. Per germline, CDR1 DFQATT and CDR2 SNEGSKA (reference sequence). The CDR3 loop reads CSAREGQVRSPLHF. CDR3 sequence (DNA): TGCAGTGCTAGAGAGGGACAGGTTCGATCACCCCTCCACTTT.

The genes are TRBV4-1 and TRBJ2-2; the match to TRBD2 covers 8 bases. Germline-derived CDR1 and CDR2 are MGHRA and YSYEKL. CDR3 length: 17 amino acids. Losses at the gene ends were 3 bases for V and 2 bases for J; bases not matched to a gene: 8. The CDR3, as DNA: TGCGCCAGCAGCCAGTGGCGAGCGGGAGCTAACACCGGGGAGCTGTTTTTT. It yields the protein CASSQWRAGANTGELFF.

This clonotype came up a few times. The J gene is TRBJ2-3, the V gene TRBV4-1; unclear D gene. Trimming stripped 0 bases from V and 5 bases from J, with 12 bases between. Germline CDR1 reads MGHRA; CDR2 reads YSYEKL. This CDR3 contains 15 residues. CDR3 nucleotide sequence: TGCGCCAGCAGCCAAGATCCGTCCGGCATAGATACGCAGTATTTT. Its protein is CASSQDPSGIDTQYF.

In this sample, this clonotype turned up a few times. CDR3 in amino acids: CASSVGLAGTSTDTQYF. In DNA form, the CDR3 reads TGTGCCAGCAGCGTAGGACTAGCGGGAACCTCCACAGATACGCAGTATTTT. The chain recombines TRBV9 with TRBJ2-3; the match to TRBD2 covers 11 bases. The CDR3 runs 17 residues. V dropped 0 bases and J dropped 2; count of bases not matched to a gene: 5. Germline loops: CDR1 SGDLS, CDR2 YYNGEE.

The chain's CDR3 is CSAIGPRANYGYTF. The CDR3 coding sequence is TGCAGTGCTATAGGACCGCGTGCTAACTATGGCTACACCTTC. This chain joins TRBV20-1 and TRBJ1-2; D is ambiguous. The CDR3 is 14 residues long. Deletions cut 4 bases from V and 0 bases from J, with 12 bases between. Per the germline V gene, CDR1 is DFQATT and CDR2 is SNEGSKA (reference sequence).

The rearrangement joins TRBV6-5 to TRBJ2-7; D call uncertain. The CDR3 is 14 residues long. The V gene lost 4 bases and the J gene lost 5 bases, with 15 bases spanning the gap. Germline CDR1 and CDR2: MNHEY and SVGAGI. In DNA form, the CDR3 reads TGTGCCAGCAGTTCTGGACGACGGGTCCACGAGCAGTACTTC. This sequence encodes CASSSGRRVHEQYF.

This clonotype was seen more than once but under ten times. This chain uses TRBV10-3 with TRBJ1-1; D is unresolved. Germline assignment: CDR1 ENHRY and CDR2 SYGVKD. The length of the CDR3 is 19 residues. Trimming shortened V by 2 bases and J by 1 base, and 23 bases separated the two germline ends. CDR3 residues: CAISEPPRDVWERNTEAFF. The CDR3 DNA reads TGTGCCATCAGTGAGCCTCCTCGCGATGTATGGGAACGGAACACTGAAGCTTTCTTT.

A single count supports this clonotype. The CDR3 DNA follows: TGTGCCAGCAGAAAATCACCCGGGGAGCTGTTTTTT. Its protein product is CASRKSPGELFF. V is TRBV6-5 and J is TRBJ2-2; D gene uncertain. CDR1 and CDR2 (germline): MNHEY, SVGAGI. This CDR3 contains 12 residues. V lost 6 bases and J 6 bases, leaving 8 bases between the germline ends.

This clonotype was seen a few times. The V call is TRBV6-5, the J call TRBJ2-3; tentatively, D is TRBD1 (6 bases). In germline, CDR1 is MNHEY, CDR2 SVGAGI. V was clipped by 2 bases and J by 3 bases, with 9 bases between them. CDR3 length: 14 amino acids. The DNA for the CDR3 is TGTGCCAGCAGTTACAGCAGGGGAACAGATACGCAGTATTTT. Residues: CASSYSRGTDTQYF.

The V and J genes are TRBV10-2 and TRBJ2-7; the match to TRBD1 covers 8 bases. Germline V lookup: CDR1 WSHSY, CDR2 SAAADI. The V segment lost 6 bases and the J segment 7 bases; nucleotides outside the gene matches: 5. The length of the CDR3 is 12 residues. CDR3 protein: CASSVRGREQYF. As DNA, the CDR3 is TGCGCCAGCAGCGTCAGGGGGCGTGAGCAGTACTTC.

This clonotype was recorded a few times. CDR3 sequence (DNA): TGCGCCAGCAGCCAGGCCGGGACAGGTGGAAGGAAGACCCAGTACTTC. Its translation is CASSQAGTGGRKTQYF. V gene TRBV5-1 combines with J gene TRBJ2-5; TRBD1 matches 8 bases. J lost 6 bases, V lost 4 bases, and 14 bases had no gene match. In germline, CDR1 is SGHRS, CDR2 YFSETQ. This CDR3 has 16 amino acids.

V gene TRBV7-9 combines with J gene TRBJ1-2; 8 nucleotides line up with TRBD1. CDR1 is SEHNR and CDR2 is FQNEAQ in the germline V gene (reference sequence). The CDR3 covers 13 residues. Trimming cost V 5 bases and J 5 bases; bases outside gene matches: 4. CDR3: CASSRRQGYGYTF. As DNA, the CDR3 is TGTGCCAGCAGCCGAAGACAGGGGTATGGCTACACCTTC.

The rearrangement joins TRBV12-3 or TRBV12-4 to TRBJ1-1, with unresolved D. The V end lost 6 bases, the J end lost 7 bases, and 9 bases lay between the germline ends. This CDR3 is 11 amino acids long. For the CDR3, the DNA is TGTGCCAGCAGCCTATATAGTGAAGCTTTCTTT. Residues: CASSLYSEAFF.

The chain combines TRBV12-3 or TRBV12-4 with TRBJ1-3, with D tentatively TRBD1 (5 bases). V gave up 3 bases and J gave up 4 bases, with 10 bases separating them. The CDR3 extends over 14 amino acids. CDR3 residues: CASSFARAGNTIYF. The CDR3 region has the DNA TGTGCCAGCAGTTTCGCCAGGGCGGGAAACACCATATATTTT.

This chain links TRBV5-1 with TRBJ2-5, with D unresolved. This CDR3 is built from 15 residues. CDR1 and CDR2 (germline): SGHRS, YFSETQ. V was cut by 2 bases and J by 2 bases, with 13 bases left in between. CDR3 sequence (DNA): TGCGCCAGCAGCTTCGATAGGCGGAATCAAGAGACCCAGTACTTC. It specifies CASSFDRRNQETQYF.

The chain couples TRBV20-1 to TRBJ1-1, with D tentatively TRBD1 (5 bases). V lost 5 bases and J 5 bases, leaving 15 bases between the germline ends. Germline CDR1 DFQATT, CDR2 SNEGSKA (reference sequence). This CDR3 has 13 residues. The CDR3 sequence is CSARPGTPTEAFF. The CDR3 DNA sequence: TGCAGTGCTCGACCCGGGACCCCAACTGAAGCTTTCTTT.

The chain combines TRBV4-2 with TRBJ2-7; D assignment may be TRBD1 or TRBD2 (5 bases each). The CDR3 sequence is 15 residues long. V lost 0 bases and J lost 4, with 13 bases in between. Germline V gene sequence: CDR1 LGHNA, CDR2 YNFKEQ. CDR3: CASSQELGTAYEQYF. In DNA form, the CDR3 reads TGTGCCAGCAGCCAAGAACTTGGGACCGCGTACGAGCAGTACTTC.

The chain recombines TRBV24-1 with TRBJ2-5, with D possibly matching TRBD1 (6 bases). Germline V lookup: CDR1 KGHDR, CDR2 SFDVKD. V was cut by 0 bases and J by 0 bases, with 13 bases left in between. CDR3 length: 17 residues. The CDR3 sequence is CATSDLQETGHQETQYF. Here the CDR3 DNA reads TGTGCCACCAGTGATTTGCAGGAGACAGGACACCAAGAGACCCAGTACTTC.

This clonotype appeared a few times. The rearrangement links TRBV24-1 to TRBJ2-2; TRBD2 agrees at 8 bases. Germline values: CDR1 KGHDR, CDR2 SFDVKD. Unmatched junction bases numbered 3, after V lost 7 bases and J lost 6 bases. CDR3 length equals 13 residues. The CDR3 DNA reads as TGTGCCACCAGGCCAGCGGGAGCCGGGGAGCTGTTTTTT. This codes for CATRPAGAGELFF.

The CDR3 sequence is CASSSGLAGRKETQYF. In DNA, the CDR3 is TGTGCCAGCAGCTCGGGACTAGCGGGAAGAAAAGAGACCCAGTACTTC. This chain uses TRBV5-4 with TRBJ2-5, with 13 bases matching TRBD2. CDR3 size: 16 residues. Germline trimming cut 3 bases from V and 3 bases from J; bases unmatched to any gene: 5. In germline, CDR1 is SGHNT, CDR2 YYREEE (reference sequence).

This clonotype was counted between two and nine times. The rearrangement joins TRBV7-9 to TRBJ2-5; D gene uncertain. The CDR3 spans 16 residues. V was clipped by 6 bases and J by 2 bases, with 19 bases between them. The germline CDR1 and CDR2 sequences are SEHNR and FQNEAQ (reference sequence). In DNA form, the CDR3 reads TGTGCCAGCAGAACGACCGAGTATTCGACGCAAGAGACCCAGTACTTC. Protein product: CASRTTEYSTQETQYF.

This clonotype has just a few counts. The chain is built from TRBV6-1 and TRBJ2-1, with D maybe TRBD2 (7 bases). The V end lost 8 bases, the J end lost 6 bases, and 20 bases lay between the germline ends. Germline-derived CDR1 and CDR2 are MNHNS and SASEGT. This CDR3 is built from 15 residues. In DNA, the CDR3 is TGTGCCAGCGCGCCGCGGGGGCCTGTCCCCAATGAGCAGTTCTTC. This encodes CASAPRGPVPNEQFF.